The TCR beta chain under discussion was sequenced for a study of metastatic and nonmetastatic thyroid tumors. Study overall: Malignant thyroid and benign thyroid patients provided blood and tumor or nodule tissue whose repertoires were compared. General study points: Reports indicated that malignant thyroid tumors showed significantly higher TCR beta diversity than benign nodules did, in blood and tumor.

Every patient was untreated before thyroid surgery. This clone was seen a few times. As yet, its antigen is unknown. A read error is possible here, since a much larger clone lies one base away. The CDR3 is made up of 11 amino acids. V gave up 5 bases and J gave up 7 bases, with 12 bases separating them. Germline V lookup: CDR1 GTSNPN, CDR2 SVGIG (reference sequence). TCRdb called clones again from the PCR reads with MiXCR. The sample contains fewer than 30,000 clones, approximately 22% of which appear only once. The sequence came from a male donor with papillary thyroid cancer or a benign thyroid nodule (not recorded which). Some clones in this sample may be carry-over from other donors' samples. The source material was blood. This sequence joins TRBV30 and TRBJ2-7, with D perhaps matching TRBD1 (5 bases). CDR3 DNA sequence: TGTGCCTGGTGTGCTCAGGGAGAGCAGTACTTC. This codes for CAWCAQGEQYF.